These 6 T cell receptor beta chains originate from one sample sequenced in a study of blood T cell repertoires in COVID-19. Sequenced by immunoSEQ multiplex PCR; TCRdb stores in-frame clones only, minus some. The sample has over 150,000 clones; roughly 90% are singletons. Sample: peripheral blood. The receptor source for this set is a man between 50 and 59 years old with COVID-19, enrolled during active disease.

The CDR3 region is CASSPTSGGETDSYNEQFF. The DNA of the CDR3 is TGTGCCAGCTCCCCGACTAGCGGGGGGGAAACGGACTCCTACAATGAGCAGTTCTTC. The chain employs TRBV18 and TRBJ2-1; TRBD2 agrees at 14 bases. CDR3 size: 19 residues. Germline CDR1 KGHSH, CDR2 LQKENI. V dropped 6 bases and J dropped 0; count of bases not matched to a gene: 10.

The chain has TRBV30 and TRBJ1-3; a possible D gene is TRBD1 (6 bases). The CDR3 covers 15 residues. V dropped 2 bases and J dropped 0 bases, with 11 bases sitting between them. CDR1 and CDR2 (germline): GTSNPN, SVGIG (reference sequence). The CDR3 reads CAWSLGQNSGNTIYF. As DNA, the CDR3 is TGTGCCTGGAGTCTAGGACAGAACTCTGGAAACACCATATATTTT.

This chain connects TRBV4-3 to TRBJ2-1; 9 positions agree with TRBD2. CDR3 length: 20 amino acids. Germline CDR1 LGHNA, CDR2 YSLEER. Germline trimming cut 0 bases from V and 5 bases from J; bases unmatched to any gene: 17. CDR3 in amino acids: CASSQDPVRSSGVRNNEQFF. CDR3 DNA sequence: TGCGCCAGCAGCCAAGACCCCGTCCGATCTAGCGGGGTCCGGAACAATGAGCAGTTCTTC.

This chain uses TRBV7-2 with TRBJ1-2, with a weak D call TRBD1 (6 bases). Between the trimmed V and J ends, which lost 5 bases and 8 bases, there was a span of 18 bases. Germline V gene sequence: CDR1 SGHTA, CDR2 FQGNSA. This CDR3 has 14 residues. CDR3 sequence: CASSPSTYRDGYTF. Written as DNA, the CDR3 is TGTGCCAGCAGCCCGTCAACCTACAGGGACGGCTACACCTTC.

The chain is built from TRBV5-1 and TRBJ1-2, with D perhaps TRBD1 (5 bases). V was clipped by 0 bases and J by 3 bases, with 12 bases between them. The CDR3 runs 15 residues. Germline V gives CDR1 SGHRS, CDR2 YFSETQ. Here the CDR3 reads CASSLDPGGDYGYTF. The DNA for the CDR3 is TGCGCCAGCAGCTTGGACCCCGGGGGGGACTATGGCTACACCTTC.

V usage is TRBV19 and J usage is TRBJ1-1; tentatively, D is TRBD1 (6 bases). CDR1 and CDR2 from the germline V gene are LNHDA and SQIVND (reference sequence). V lost 10 bases to trimming and J lost 5 bases, with 23 bases between them. CDR3 length equals 15 residues. The DNA of the CDR3 is TGTGCCACCACAGAATACAGGGTCGGAGGTACTGAAGCTTTCTTT. Its translation is CATTEYRVGGTEAFF.